These 18 T cell receptor beta chains were all obtained from the same sample, sequenced in a study of blood T cell repertoires in COVID-19. Produced via immunoSEQ multiplex PCR; TCRdb's table is partial and in-frame only. The sample includes 130,000 to 150,000 clones, 85% to 90% seen only once; the top ten take over 8.5%. Sequenced sample: peripheral blood. The source is a woman in her forties or fifties with active or convalescent COVID-19.

The J gene is TRBJ1-6, the V gene TRBV6-2 or TRBV6-3, with D perhaps TRBD1 (5 bases). The CDR3 length is 15 residues. Deletions cut 5 bases from V and 7 bases from J, with 15 bases between. Germline lookup yields CDR1 MNHEY and CDR2 SVGEGT. The CDR3 nucleotides read TGTGCCAGCAGTGGGACTCCAATCGGCAATTCACCCCTCCACTTT. Its protein is CASSGTPIGNSPLHF.

The gene calls are TRBV30 and TRBJ1-5; D uncertain. CDR1 is GTSNPN, CDR2 SVGIG, per germline (reference sequence). The length of the CDR3 is 14 residues. Trimming pared 1 base from V and 4 bases from J, leaving 11 bases between. CDR3 protein: CAWSGGGWNQPQHF. CDR3 DNA: TGTGCCTGGAGTGGTGGAGGGTGGAATCAGCCCCAGCATTTT.

The chain has TRBV9 and TRBJ2-7; D is perhaps TRBD2 (5 bases). CDR3 length equals 17 residues. Germline CDR1 is SGDLS and CDR2 is YYNGEE. The V gene lost 0 bases and the J gene lost 9 bases, with 25 bases spanning the gap. CDR3 protein: CASSVAPDSRSRATQYF. The CDR3 nucleotides are TGTGCCAGCAGCGTAGCCCCGGACTCCCGTAGTCGGGCCACGCAGTACTTC. The full variable domain, with the rest looked up from reference TRBV9 and TRBJ2-7, is DSGVTQTPKHLITATGQRVTLRCSPRSGDLSVYWYQQSLDQGLQFLIQYYNGEERAKGNILERFSAQQFPDLHSELNLSSLELGDSALYFCASSVAPDSRSRATQYFGPGTRLTVT.

V gene TRBV11-1 combines with J gene TRBJ1-1; D uncertain. The germline V gene encodes CDR1 SGHAT and CDR2 FQDESV (reference sequence). Trimming shortened V by 1 base and J by 5 bases, and 11 bases separated the two germline ends. The CDR3 runs 14 residues. Here the CDR3 DNA reads TGTGCCAGCAGCTTAGACGGGGTCGGGACTGAAGCTTTCTTT. Translated: CASSLDGVGTEAFF.

V is TRBV7-2 and J is TRBJ2-5, with TRBD1 matching 8 bases. V gave up 5 bases and J gave up 2 bases; unmatched junction bases: 13. Germline V gene sequence: CDR1 SGHTA, CDR2 FQGNSA. The CDR3 runs 17 residues. The CDR3 sequence: CASSEDRENPRQETQYF. Written as DNA, the CDR3 is TGTGCCAGCAGCGAGGACAGGGAGAATCCCAGACAAGAGACCCAGTACTTC.

The chain carries TRBV24-1 and TRBJ1-5; D perhaps matches TRBD1 (6 bases). CDR1 is KGHDR and CDR2 is SFDVKD in the germline V gene. The V and J ends lost 2 bases and 0 bases respectively, with 7 bases between them. The CDR3 sequence is 15 residues long. DNA of the CDR3: TGTGCCACCAGTGATTCAGGGGTTAGCAATCAGCCCCAGCATTTT. Protein sequence: CATSDSGVSNQPQHF.

The gene calls are TRBV24-1 and TRBJ2-7, with D unresolved. The CDR3 sequence is 14 residues long. The V and J ends lost 4 bases and 1 base respectively, with 10 bases between them. Germline lookup yields CDR1 KGHDR and CDR2 SFDVKD. Written as DNA, the CDR3 is TGTGCCACCAGTGACCCCCGTAGATCCTACGAGCAGTACTTC. Translating gives CATSDPRRSYEQYF.

Only one count was recorded for this clone. This chain links TRBV7-2 with TRBJ2-1; 9 bases line up with TRBD2. The germline gives CDR1 SGHTA, CDR2 FQGNSA. CDR3 size: 16 residues. The V segment lost 1 base and the J segment 5 bases; nucleotides outside the gene matches: 6. As DNA, the CDR3 is TGTGCCAGCAGCTTAGATGCTAGCGGGGCACACAATGAGCAGTTCTTC. This codes for CASSLDASGAHNEQFF.

With regard to this clone: One end of the junction varies from germline; a read error may be responsible. This chain links TRBV6-5 with TRBJ2-1; either TRBD1 or TRBD2 may supply D (5 bases each). This CDR3 region has 15 residues. The V gene's germline CDR1 is MNHEY and CDR2 SVGAGI. This chain's CDR3 is CASSDSGQGHNEQFF. In nucleotides, the CDR3 is TGTGCCAGCAGTGACTCGGGGCAGGGCCACAATGAGCAGTTCTTC.

This chain connects TRBV18 to TRBJ2-4; weak D call: TRBD1 (5 bases). CDR3 length: 20 residues. CDR1 and CDR2 (germline): KGHSH, LQKENI. Trimming cost V 1 base and J 2 bases, with 24 bases left between them. The CDR3 sequence: CASSPRLGARRGFTKNIQYF. Here the CDR3 DNA reads TGTGCCAGCTCACCACGGTTAGGGGCGAGGAGAGGTTTTACCAAAAACATTCAGTACTTC.

This rearrangement joins TRBV9 to TRBJ2-7, with 8 bases that match TRBD1. The CDR3 has 15 residues. V was pared by 0 bases and J by 3 bases, with 5 bases of the junction left unmatched. CDR1 SGDLS and CDR2 YYNGEE come from the germline V gene. CDR3 sequence (DNA): TGTGCCAGCAGCGTAGGACAGGGGAGTAACTACGAGCAGTACTTC. The encoded protein is CASSVGQGSNYEQYF.

The rearrangement links TRBV7-2 to TRBJ2-3; perhaps TRBD1 as D (6 bases). This CDR3 comprises 14 residues. Germline CDR1 is SGHTA and CDR2 is FQGNSA. V dropped 2 bases and J dropped 4 bases, with 10 bases sitting between them. The CDR3: CASSLNRVPDTQYF. In DNA, the CDR3 is TGTGCCAGCAGCTTAAACAGGGTCCCAGATACGCAGTATTTT.

The J gene is TRBJ1-5, the V gene TRBV4-1; 9 bases are a match to TRBD1. Germline values: CDR1 MGHRA, CDR2 YSYEKL. The CDR3 runs to 17 residues. After removal of 0 bases from V and 4 bases from J, the junction contained 7 bases not matched to a gene. CDR3 region: CASSQDPDRGVNQPQHF. The CDR3 bases are TGCGCCAGCAGCCAAGATCCGGACAGGGGTGTAAATCAGCCCCAGCATTTT.

This clone was picked up one time. V and J are TRBV19 and TRBJ2-1; 7 nucleotides align to TRBD1. Germline-derived CDR1 and CDR2 are LNHDA and SQIVND (reference sequence). The V and J ends lost 5 bases and 9 bases, in that order; junction bases with no gene match: 13. This CDR3 spans 15 amino acids. The CDR3 coding sequence is TGTGCCAGTAGTTCAACCAGACAGGGCCGGGCTGAGCAGTTCTTC. Its protein product is CASSSTRQGRAEQFF. The whole variable domain, remainder taken from reference TRBV19 and TRBJ2-1, is DGGITQSPKYLFRKEGQNVTLSCEQNLNHDAMYWYRQDPGQGLRLIYYSQIVNDFQKGDIAEGYSVSREKKESFPLTVTSAQKNPTAFYLCASSSTRQGRAEQFFGPGTRLTVL.

This chain joins TRBV28 and TRBJ2-1; TRBD2 aligns across 9 bases. Germline CDR1 and CDR2: MDHEN and SYDVKM. The CDR3 extends over 16 amino acids. Trimming cost V 6 bases and J 4 bases; bases outside gene matches: 10. CDR3 bases: TGTGCCAGCAGAAACACTTTGAGCGGGAGGTACAATGAGCAGTTCTTC. This encodes CASRNTLSGRYNEQFF.

V and J are TRBV7-9 and TRBJ2-2, with TRBD2 matching 7 bases. The germline V gene encodes CDR1 SEHNR and CDR2 FQNEAQ (reference sequence). CDR3 length: 14 amino acids. The junction had 6 bases not matched to a gene; V was cut back by 5 bases and J by 6 bases. The CDR3 region is CASSPRLAAGELFF. In DNA form, the CDR3 reads TGTGCCAGCAGCCCCCGACTAGCCGCCGGGGAGCTGTTTTTT.

This clone occurred a few times. The genes are TRBV28 and TRBJ2-7, with 8 bases lining up with TRBD2. In germline, CDR1 is MDHEN, CDR2 SYDVKM. CDR3 size: 15 residues. V lost 2 bases to trimming and J lost 6 bases; unmatched junction nucleotides: 9. This chain's CDR3 is CASSLQSSGSFEQYF. The CDR3 bases are TGTGCCAGCAGTTTACAATCGAGCGGGAGCTTCGAGCAGTACTTC. Drawing the rest from reference TRBV28 and TRBJ2-7, the complete variable domain is DVKVTQSSRYLVKRTGEKVFLECVQDMDHENMFWYRQDPGLGLRLIYFSYDVKMKEKGDIPEGYSVSREKKERFSLILESASTNQTSMYLCASSLQSSGSFEQYFGPGTRLTVT.

V gene TRBV9 combines with J gene TRBJ1-1; 7 bases agree with TRBD1. V lost 0 bases and J lost 9; bases outside the gene matches: 11. Germline values: CDR1 SGDLS, CDR2 YYNGEE. The CDR3 runs 15 residues. DNA for the CDR3: TGTGCCAGCAGCGTAGAGAAAGGGGGCGCCGAGAAAGCTTTCTTT. Translating gives CASSVEKGGAEKAFF.